These 27 T cell receptor beta chains were all obtained from the same sample, sequenced in a study of shared clonotypes between healthy human individuals. Measured with immunoSEQ multiplex PCR; TCRdb has only the in-frame clones, and not every one. The sample consists of some 2,500,000 clones, just under 95% of them appearing once. The sample taken for sequencing was naive CD4+ T cells from PBMCs. Noted subset: CD45RA+ positively selected. All receptors come from a man between 18 and 29 years old in good health. Some clones in this sample may be carry-over from other donors' samples.

The gene calls are TRBV18 and TRBJ2-2, with D possibly being TRBD1 (5 bases). Between the trimmed V and J ends, which lost 10 bases and 7 bases, there was a span of 13 bases. Germline V lookup: CDR1 KGHSH, CDR2 LQKENI. The CDR3 is 12 residues long. This CDR3 is CATDPGLGELFF. The CDR3 DNA follows: TGTGCCACCGACCCAGGGCTCGGGGAGCTGTTTTTT.

Concerning this clone: Other nucleotide sequences from this sample produce the same CDR3. V is TRBV7-3 and J is TRBJ2-2; D unclear. The CDR3 runs 17 residues. V was clipped by 0 bases and J by 0 bases, with 11 bases between them. Looked up from germline, CDR1 is SGHTA and CDR2 is FQGTGA. The CDR3 coding sequence is TGTGCCAGCAGCTTAACCCCGGCCGCTGCGAACACCGGGGAGCTGTTTTTT. Its protein is CASSLTPAAANTGELFF.

About this clone itself: This sample also contains other DNA sequences that code for the same CDR3. CDR3 nucleotide sequence: TGCGCCAGCAGCGTGGGACAGGGAGCAGATACGCAGTATTTT. It encodes CASSVGQGADTQYF. This chain links TRBV5-1 with TRBJ2-3; 9 nucleotides align to TRBD1. CDR1 SGHRS and CDR2 YFSETQ come from the germline V gene. V gave up 4 bases and J gave up 4 bases; unmatched junction bases: 4. This CDR3 spans 14 amino acids.

The sample holds one count of this clone. The J gene is TRBJ2-7, the V gene TRBV19; the D is unclear. The CDR3 has 12 residues. V lost 1 base and J lost 2, with 3 bases in between. Germline V gene sequence: CDR1 LNHDA, CDR2 SQIVND (reference sequence). CDR3 sequence (DNA): TGTGCCAGTAGTATAGGTGCCTACGAGCAGTACTTC. This translates into CASSIGAYEQYF.

This chain connects TRBV5-4 to TRBJ2-7, with D tentatively TRBD2 (6 bases). V lost 0 bases, J lost 3 bases, and 13 bases lay in between. Per germline, CDR1 SGHNT and CDR2 YYREEE (reference sequence). This CDR3 spans 15 amino acids. The CDR3 nucleotides read TGTGCCAGCAGCTTGGGCCCTGGGGGGAGCTACGAGCAGTACTTC. This gives the protein CASSLGPGGSYEQYF.

This clone was found a few times. This same CDR3 is encoded by further DNA sequences in the sample. V usage is TRBV30 and J usage is TRBJ1-1; TRBD1 might be the D (5 bases). This CDR3 comprises 13 residues. Trimming cost V 2 bases and J 4 bases, with 11 bases left between them. Germline CDR1 GTSNPN, CDR2 SVGIG (reference sequence). The CDR3 DNA sequence: TGTGCCTGGAGTCTCCGCGGGGGCACTGAAGCTTTCTTT. Encoded protein: CAWSLRGGTEAFF.

The chain employs TRBV5-4 and TRBJ1-4; tentative D call: TRBD1 (5 bases). V was clipped by 0 bases and J by 7 bases, with 13 bases between them. Germline V gives CDR1 SGHNT, CDR2 YYREEE (reference sequence). CDR3 length: 15 amino acids. This CDR3 is CASSLVRGVSEKLFF. Written as DNA, the CDR3 is TGTGCCAGCAGCTTGGTGAGGGGTGTAAGTGAAAAACTGTTTTTT.

The chain employs TRBV18 and TRBJ1-4; tentative D call: TRBD1 (5 bases). This CDR3 has 15 residues. CDR1 is KGHSH and CDR2 is LQKENI in the germline V gene. The ends were cut back, 3 bases at V and 8 bases at J, with 16 bases in the middle. CDR3 residues: CASSPTAGGGEKLFF. As DNA, the CDR3 is TGTGCCAGCTCACCCACAGCCGGGGGAGGCGAAAAACTGTTTTTT. The full variable domain, completed using reference TRBV18 and TRBJ1-4, is NAGVMQNPRHLVRRRGQEARLRCSPMKGHSHVYWYRQLPEEGLKFMVYLQKENIIDESGMPKERFSAEFPKEGPSILRIQQVVRGDSAAYFCASSPTAGGGEKLFFGSGTQLSVL.

V usage is TRBV10-1 and J usage is TRBJ2-7; D perhaps matches TRBD1 (5 bases). Trimming shortened V by 6 bases and J by 6 bases, and 18 bases separated the two germline ends. The CDR3 has 14 residues. The germline gives CDR1 WNHNN, CDR2 SYGVQD (reference sequence). CDR3 sequence: CASRKNPTQGEQYF. CDR3 nucleotide sequence: TGCGCCAGCAGAAAAAACCCGACCCAGGGCGAGCAGTACTTC.

In this sample, this clone turned up once. The rearrangement uses TRBV29-1 and TRBJ2-3; 9 positions match TRBD1. The J segment lost 3 bases and the V segment lost 7 bases, leaving 8 bases of the junction unmatched. From germline, CDR1 is SQVTM and CDR2 ANQGSEA. The CDR3 totals 14 residues. CDR3 sequence reads: CSASGQGLTDTQYF. CDR3 nucleotide sequence: TGCAGCGCCTCGGGACAGGGATTGACAGATACGCAGTATTTT.

The gene calls are TRBV5-1 and TRBJ1-3; D is perhaps TRBD1 (6 bases). V dropped 4 bases and J dropped 0 bases, with 17 bases sitting between them. Looked up from germline, CDR1 is SGHRS and CDR2 is YFSETQ. CDR3 length: 17 amino acids. The CDR3 coding sequence is TGCGCCAGCAGCACGAACCTACAGGGCACCTCTGGAAACACCATATATTTT. Translation: CASSTNLQGTSGNTIYF.

This clone was picked up a small number of times. V is TRBV6-6 and J is TRBJ2-7; D unresolved. Between the trimmed V and J ends, which lost 9 bases and 6 bases, there was a span of 12 bases. Germline V gene lookup returns CDR1 MNHNY and CDR2 SVGAGI (reference sequence). The CDR3 has 11 residues. CDR3 nucleotides: TGTGCCAGGGGGATGGGGTTCGAGCAGTACTTC. It is translated as CARGMGFEQYF.

CDR3 sequence: CASSWGLAGVDEQYF. DNA of the CDR3: TGTGCCAGCAGTTGGGGACTAGCGGGAGTGGACGAGCAGTACTTC. The chain combines TRBV6-5 with TRBJ2-7; the match to TRBD2 covers 14 bases. CDR1 and CDR2 (germline): MNHEY, SVGAGI. The CDR3 is 15 residues long. Germline trimming cut 4 bases from V and 5 bases from J; bases unmatched to any gene: 4.

This rearrangement joins TRBV9 to TRBJ2-3, with D perhaps matching TRBD1 or TRBD2 (6 bases each). The V and J ends lost 6 bases and 7 bases respectively, with 15 bases between them. This CDR3 spans 13 amino acids. Germline CDR1 is SGDLS and CDR2 is YYNGEE. CDR3 nucleotides: TGTGCCAGCACCCCGACGGGGGCGAATACGCAGTATTTT. Its protein is CASTPTGANTQYF.

The rearrangement uses TRBV5-4 and TRBJ1-5; D uncertain. Germline V gene sequence: CDR1 SGHNT, CDR2 YYREEE (reference sequence). CDR3 size: 17 residues. Deletions cut 0 bases from V and 0 bases from J, with 13 bases between. The chain's CDR3 is CASSLDGSVNSNQPQHF. The CDR3 coding sequence is TGTGCCAGCAGCTTGGACGGGTCAGTTAATAGCAATCAGCCCCAGCATTTT.

The V gene is TRBV2, the J gene TRBJ2-7; D is possibly TRBD2 (5 bases). The ends were cut back, 4 bases at V and 1 base at J, with 11 bases in the middle. The CDR3 covers 14 residues. Germline assignment: CDR1 SNHLY and CDR2 FYNNEI. The CDR3 here is CASSAVLASYEQYF. The CDR3 nucleotides read TGTGCCAGCAGTGCCGTGCTAGCTTCCTACGAGCAGTACTTC.

The rearrangement joins TRBV21-1 to TRBJ1-5; the DNA was not used to check the table's D call, TRBD1. TRBV21-1 is flagged as a pseudogene. CDR3 length: 15 residues. For the CDR3, the DNA is TGTGCCAGCGGCAGAACCGGGACAGGGAATCAGCCCCAGCATTTT. It translates to CASGRTGTGNQPQHF.

Comments on this clone: The sample has other DNA sequences that encode this CDR3 too. The V and J genes are TRBV28 and TRBJ1-2; TRBD1 agrees at 7 bases. The CDR3 consists of 14 residues. The junction had 8 bases not matched to a gene; V was cut back by 5 bases and J by 5 bases. Germline V gene lookup returns CDR1 MDHEN and CDR2 SYDVKM. CDR3 residues: CASSPGTATYGYTF. CDR3 coding DNA: TGTGCCAGCAGTCCCGGGACAGCGACTTATGGCTACACCTTC.

The chain combines TRBV7-7 with TRBJ2-1; D unclear. The CDR3 length is 14 residues. CDR1 SSHAT and CDR2 FNYEAQ come from the germline V gene (reference sequence). The V end lost 0 bases, the J end lost 4 bases, and 7 bases lay between the germline ends. CDR3 in amino acids: CASSLAGRYNEQFF. The CDR3 DNA reads as TGTGCCAGCAGCTTAGCGGGCAGATACAATGAGCAGTTCTTC.

V usage is TRBV23-1 and J usage is TRBJ2-7; 11 bases map to TRBD1. TRBV23-1 is sorted into the ORF group, with uncertain function. The CDR3 consists of 17 residues. With V trimmed by 8 bases and J by 3 bases, 15 bases remained unmatched. CDR3 region: CASRPGQGEKTVYEQYF. The CDR3, as DNA: TGCGCCAGCCGACCGGGACAGGGGGAAAAAACGGTCTACGAGCAGTACTTC.

This chain connects TRBV4-1 to TRBJ1-5; 8 bases map to TRBD1. Germline CDR1 reads MGHRA; CDR2 reads YSYEKL. Trimming at V came to 0 bases and at J to 9 bases, leaving 7 bases not matched to a gene. CDR3 length: 15 residues. The CDR3 coding sequence is TGCGCCAGCAGCCAAGATCCGACAGGGGTGCGGCCCCAGCATTTT. It codes for CASSQDPTGVRPQHF.

CDR3 bases: TGTGCCAGCAGCAATTATGGCCCTATGGGAGGGGGTCGAGACACAGATACGCAGTATTTT. Translating it yields CASSNYGPMGGGRDTDTQYF. The chain carries TRBV21-1 and TRBJ2-3; the D call TRBD2 from the table was never checked on the DNA. TRBV21-1 is a pseudogene. The CDR3 extends over 20 amino acids.

The chain employs TRBV28 and TRBJ1-3; TRBD1 is a possible D gene (6 bases). Germline CDR1 MDHEN, CDR2 SYDVKM. This CDR3 has 14 amino acids. The V end was cut by 2 bases, the J end by 4 bases, with 9 bases between. The CDR3 loop is CASSLPGHGNTIYF. The CDR3 nucleotides are TGTGCCAGCAGTTTACCGGGACACGGAAACACCATATATTTT.

V gene TRBV5-1 combines with J gene TRBJ2-5; 10 positions match TRBD2. This CDR3 contains 15 residues. The V segment lost 3 bases and the J segment 3 bases; nucleotides outside the gene matches: 5. The germline CDR1 and CDR2 sequences are SGHRS and YFSETQ. The CDR3: CASSYMGTSEETQYF. CDR3 DNA: TGCGCCAGCAGCTACATGGGGACTAGCGAAGAGACCCAGTACTTC.

This chain uses TRBV19 with TRBJ2-2; 10 nucleotides line up with TRBD1. CDR3 length: 14 amino acids. Looked up from germline, CDR1 is LNHDA and CDR2 is SQIVND (reference sequence). In DNA, the CDR3 is TGTGCTGACCAACGACAGGGGGCCGGCGGGGAGCTGTTTTTT. This gives the protein CADQRQGAGGELFF.

The chain combines TRBV14 with TRBJ2-1; no firm D call. Germline V gives CDR1 SGHDN, CDR2 FVKESK. The V gene lost 1 base and the J gene lost 12 bases, with 19 bases spanning the gap. The CDR3 extends over 15 amino acids. The CDR3 DNA is TGTGCCAGCAGCCAAGCCCAAATCCTAGGCCTCGGGCAGTTCTTC. Protein: CASSQAQILGLGQFF.

This clone has just one count. The same CDR3 is also encoded by other DNA sequences in this sample. The V call is TRBV5-1, the J call TRBJ2-1; TRBD2 aligns across 7 bases. The CDR3 runs to 16 residues. Germline trimming cut 4 bases from V and 3 bases from J; bases unmatched to any gene: 10. Germline CDR1 is SGHRS and CDR2 is YFSETQ. CDR3 in DNA: TGCGCCAGCAGCCCAAGAGGAGGGAGGGGCTACAATGAGCAGTTCTTC. Translated: CASSPRGGRGYNEQFF.